In its sample, the clone carrying this T cell receptor (beta chain) was seen a few times. Its antigen is unidentified. The data are from a study of T cells in Graves' hyperthyroidism and ophthalmopathy. General observations from the study: Most thyroid clonotypes with frequency above 0.001 were detected in blood. Through a model of 13 V-J features, ophthalmopathy was separated from stable hyperthyroidism.

What was amplified from RNA transcripts were TCR beta CDR3 regions. Researchers ran a first-round RT-PCR on the TCR CDR3 using the HTBI primer set. Each CDR3 protein gets one entry after TCRdb re-called the multiplex PCR reads with MiXCR. Of 250,000 to 350,000 distinct CDR3 sequences listed, over 15% are singletons. Clinical symptoms, serum thyroxine and TRAb, thyroid ultrasound and orbital computed tomography together formed the diagnostic basis. There are 14 residues in the CDR3. The junction had 5 bases not matched to a gene; V was cut back by 3 bases and J by 7 bases. Germline CDR1 reads MNHNS; CDR2 reads SASEGT.

The clonotype comes from an older woman with Graves' ophthalmopathy. The chain employs TRBV6-1 and TRBJ1-4, with 7 bases matching TRBD1. The sample consisted of blood. The CDR3 sequence: CASSDRGLSEKLFF. The DNA for the CDR3 is TGTGCCAGCAGTGACAGGGGGTTGAGTGAAAAACTGTTTTTT.